This note documents a single TCR beta chain sequence. This specimen belongs to a study of blood T cell repertoires in COVID-19. Germline V gene lookup returns CDR1 MNHEY and CDR2 SVGEGT. V lost 2 bases, J lost 5 bases, and 11 bases stayed unmatched. The CDR3 spans 16 residues. Only in-frame clones appear in the TCRdb table, and some are missing; sequencing was by immunoSEQ multiplex PCR. Among over 65,000 clones, around 87% were seen once, and the ten largest hold roughly 1.2%. The gene calls are TRBV6-2 or TRBV6-3 and TRBJ2-5; 7 nucleotides align to TRBD1. This receptor was identified in a woman in her sixties or seventies with acute or convalescent COVID-19. The sequenced sample consisted of peripheral blood. The CDR3 DNA is TGTGCCAGCAGTTACGGTCCGCAGGGGGTCTGGGAGACCCAGTACTTC. Translated, it gives CASSYGPQGVWETQYF.